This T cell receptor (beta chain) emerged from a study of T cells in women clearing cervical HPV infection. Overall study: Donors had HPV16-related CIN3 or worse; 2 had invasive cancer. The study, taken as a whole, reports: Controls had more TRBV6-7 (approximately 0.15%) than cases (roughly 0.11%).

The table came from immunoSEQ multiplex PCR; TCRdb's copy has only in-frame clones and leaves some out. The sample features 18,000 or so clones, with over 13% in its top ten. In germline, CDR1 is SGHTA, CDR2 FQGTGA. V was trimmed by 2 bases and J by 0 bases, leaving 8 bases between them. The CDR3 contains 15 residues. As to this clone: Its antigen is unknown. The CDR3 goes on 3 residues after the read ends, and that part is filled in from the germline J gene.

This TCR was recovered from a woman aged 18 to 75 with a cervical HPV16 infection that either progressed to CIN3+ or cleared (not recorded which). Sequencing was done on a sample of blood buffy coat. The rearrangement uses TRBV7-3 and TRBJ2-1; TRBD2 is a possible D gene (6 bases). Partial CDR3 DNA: TGTGCCAGCAGCTTAGTGGGGGGCTCCTACAATGAG. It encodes CASSLVGGSYNE. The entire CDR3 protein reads CASSLVGGSYNEQFF.